This T cell receptor beta chain was identified in a study of T cell repertoires in cytomegalovirus infection. Study details: Public TCR beta signatures were indicative of both CMV infection and a matching HLA type.

From the reads, TCRdb called clonotypes with MiXCR, one entry per CDR3 protein. Among some 120,000 distinct CDR3 sequences listed, approximately 30% were seen once. Germline V gene sequence: CDR1 SGHTS, CDR2 YDEGEE. This CDR3 has 15 residues. V shed 4 bases and J shed 0 bases, with 8 bases lying between them. Concerning this clonotype: What it binds is unknown.

Material: CD8+ T cells from cultured PBMCs, obtained from culture after CMV antigen stimulation. The receptor was isolated from a human donor in good health (CMV status not recorded). Some clones in this sample may be carry-over from other donors' samples. V and J are TRBV5-8 and TRBJ1-6; D remains unclear. DNA of the CDR3: TGTGCCAGCAGCGGAGGACCCTCCTATAATTCACCCCTCCACTTT. As protein: CASSGGPSYNSPLHF.